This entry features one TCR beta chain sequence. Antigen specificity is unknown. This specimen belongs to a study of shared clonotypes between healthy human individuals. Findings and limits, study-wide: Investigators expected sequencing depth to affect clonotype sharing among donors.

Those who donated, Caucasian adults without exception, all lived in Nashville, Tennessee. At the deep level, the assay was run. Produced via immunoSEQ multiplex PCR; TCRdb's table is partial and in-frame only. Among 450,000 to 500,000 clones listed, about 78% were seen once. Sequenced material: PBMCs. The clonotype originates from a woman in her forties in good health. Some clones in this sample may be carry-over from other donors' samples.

The CDR3 loop reads CASSETTGGYGYTF. The CDR3 DNA is TGTGCCAGCAGCGAAACTACAGGGGGCTATGGCTACACCTTC. The chain carries TRBV28 and TRBJ1-2, with 8 bases fitting TRBD1. V lost 6 bases, J lost 4 bases, and 7 bases stayed unmatched. The CDR3 is made up of 14 amino acids. CDR1 and CDR2 from the germline V gene are MDHEN and SYDVKM.